These T cell receptor beta chains were read from a single sample in a study of early stage breast cancer tumors. Only in-frame clones appear in the TCRdb table, and some are missing; sequencing was by immunoSEQ multiplex PCR. This table has 25,000 to 30,000 clones, 84% appearing once. Sequencing input: blood. Every receptor here comes from a person in their fifties or sixties with breast cancer. Each CDR3 is given with its conserved first and last residue.

CDR3aa | j_gene | v_gene
CASSKVAGGVGNIQYF | TRBJ2-4 | TRBV19
CASRLGQGPHEQYF | TRBJ2-7 | TRBV5-4
CASNLDRHAGELFF | TRBJ2-2 | TRBV2
CASSERGNTEAFF | TRBJ1-1 | TRBV10-1
CASSYSVNYGYTF | TRBJ1-2 | TRBV6-6
CASSLSGYSNQPQHF | TRBJ1-5 | TRBV5-5
CASSQTTSSGNTIYF | TRBJ1-3 | TRBV9
CAWSPRRGSSYEQYF | TRBJ2-7 | TRBV30
CASSSGTTQETQYF | TRBJ2-5 | TRBV5-1
CASSLGWQGEYNEQFF | TRBJ2-1 | TRBV5-1
CASSFDRGGEKETQYF | TRBJ2-5 | TRBV6-5
CASRARGSGSPLHF | TRBJ1-6 | TRBV14
CASSVRDRGADTQYF | TRBJ2-3 | TRBV9
CASSWGGDTEAFF | TRBJ1-1 | TRBV5-1
CASSLSLGGDSPLHF | TRBJ1-6 | TRBV5-1
CASKATSGYYNEQFF | TRBJ2-1 | TRBV19
CATSRGGTGNLAKNIQYF | TRBJ2-4 | TRBV15
CASSPNRLAGGSYNEQFF | TRBJ2-1 | TRBV9
CASRPTGPYMNTEAFF | TRBJ1-1 | TRBV19
CASSLTGNSPLHF | TRBJ1-6 | TRBV7-3
CASSAVLAGGEETQYF | TRBJ2-5 | TRBV7-6
CASRLAGGHNEQFF | TRBJ2-1 | TRBV19
CAKSARDRGSYEQYF | TRBJ2-7 | TRBV19
CASSAGTDHGYTF | TRBJ1-2 | TRBV9
CASSEAAGPGEKLFF | TRBJ1-4 | TRBV6-1
CASSATGGVGNQPQHF | TRBJ1-5 | TRBV5-8
CASSLALGDTQYF | TRBJ2-3 | TRBV5-4
CASSLRFDRDQETQYF | TRBJ2-5 | TRBV5-6
CASSEPGQGSSYEQYF | TRBJ2-7 | TRBV6-1
CSVEVRDGDTQYF | TRBJ2-3 | TRBV29-1
CASSPGGGGNTIYF | TRBJ1-3 | TRBV7-9
CASSPENTGELFF | TRBJ2-2 | TRBV19
CASSLVLAAPQETQYF | TRBJ2-5 | TRBV7-6
CSELGTDTQYF | TRBJ2-3 | TRBV29-1
CASRGDEKLFF | TRBJ1-4 | TRBV19
CASSTPGTGELFF | TRBJ2-2 | TRBV27
CASSLDQGGEKLFF | TRBJ1-4 | TRBV5-1
CASSHAGGRKTQYF | TRBJ2-5 | TRBV5-6
CAISEPGQLSYEQYF | TRBJ2-7 | TRBV10-3
CASSRRGAGTGNTIYF | TRBJ1-3 | TRBV4-2
CASSWKGQGGSEQYF | TRBJ2-7 | TRBV5-1
CASSFGTSAAEQFF | TRBJ2-1 | TRBV7-2
CASRIGLNTEAFF | TRBJ1-1 | TRBV28
CASSYGSRNQPQHF | TRBJ1-5 | TRBV7-2
CASSVQGGYFGELFF | TRBJ2-2 | TRBV9
CASSEGLATGELFF | TRBJ2-2 | TRBV6-4
CAISERRSTDTQYF | TRBJ2-3 | TRBV10-3
CASSPGQDYEQYF | TRBJ2-7 | TRBV5-6
CASSSAGKETQYF | TRBJ2-5 | TRBV7-9
CASSPGRDTGELFF | TRBJ2-2 | TRBV6-6
CASRRGEETQYF | TRBJ2-5 | TRBV6-6
CASRGQGPANTGELFF | TRBJ2-2 | TRBV28
CASSPLEGSSYNEQFF | TRBJ2-1 | TRBV7-9
CASNGGALDTQYF | TRBJ2-3 | TRBV5-1
CASSRMRQGSNQPQHF | TRBJ1-5 | TRBV19